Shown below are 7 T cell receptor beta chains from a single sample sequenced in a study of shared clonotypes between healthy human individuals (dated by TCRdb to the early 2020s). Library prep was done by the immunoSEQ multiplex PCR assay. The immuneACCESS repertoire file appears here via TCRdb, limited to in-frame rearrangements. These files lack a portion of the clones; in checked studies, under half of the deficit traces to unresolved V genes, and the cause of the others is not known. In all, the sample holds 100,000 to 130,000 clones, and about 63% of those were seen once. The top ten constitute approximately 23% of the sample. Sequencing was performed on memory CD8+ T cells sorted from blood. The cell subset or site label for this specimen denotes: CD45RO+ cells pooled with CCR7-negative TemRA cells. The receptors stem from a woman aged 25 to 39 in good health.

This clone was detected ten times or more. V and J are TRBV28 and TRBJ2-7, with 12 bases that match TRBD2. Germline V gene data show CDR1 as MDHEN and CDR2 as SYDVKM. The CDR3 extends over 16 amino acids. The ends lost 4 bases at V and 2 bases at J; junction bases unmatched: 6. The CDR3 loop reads CASSWGLAGQTYEQYF. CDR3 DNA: TGTGCCAGCAGTTGGGGACTAGCGGGCCAGACCTACGAGCAGTACTTC.

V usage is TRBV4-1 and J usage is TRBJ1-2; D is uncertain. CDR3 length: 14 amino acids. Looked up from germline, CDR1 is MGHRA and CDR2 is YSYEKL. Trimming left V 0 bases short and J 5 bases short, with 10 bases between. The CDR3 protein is CASSQETLTYGYTF. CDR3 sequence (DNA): TGCGCCAGCAGCCAAGAAACCTTAACTTATGGCTACACCTTC.

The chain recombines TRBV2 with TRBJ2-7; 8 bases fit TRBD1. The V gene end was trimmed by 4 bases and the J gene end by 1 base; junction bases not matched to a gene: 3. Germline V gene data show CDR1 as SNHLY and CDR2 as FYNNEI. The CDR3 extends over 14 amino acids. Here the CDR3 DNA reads TGTGCCAGCAGTGTACAGGGGGTTTCCTACGAGCAGTACTTC. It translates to CASSVQGVSYEQYF. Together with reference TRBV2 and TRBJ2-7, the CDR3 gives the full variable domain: EPEVTQTPSHQVTQMGQEVILRCVPISNHLYFYWYRQILGQKVEFLVSFYNNEISEKSEIFDDQFSVERPDGSNFTLKIRSTKLEDSAMYFCASSVQGVSYEQYFGPGTRLTVT.

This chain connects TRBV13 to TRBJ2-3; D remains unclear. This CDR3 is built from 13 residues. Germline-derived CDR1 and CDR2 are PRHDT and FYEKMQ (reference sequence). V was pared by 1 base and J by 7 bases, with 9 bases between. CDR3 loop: CASSLALVNTQYF. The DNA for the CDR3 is TGTGCCAGCAGCTTAGCTCTCGTAAATACGCAGTATTTT.

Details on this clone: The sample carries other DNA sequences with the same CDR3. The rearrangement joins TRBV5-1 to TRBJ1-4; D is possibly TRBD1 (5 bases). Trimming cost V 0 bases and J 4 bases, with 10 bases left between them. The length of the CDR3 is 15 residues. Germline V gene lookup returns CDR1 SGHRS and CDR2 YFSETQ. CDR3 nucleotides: TGCGCCAGCAGCTTGGGTGACAGAGATAATGAAAAACTGTTTTTT. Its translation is CASSLGDRDNEKLFF.

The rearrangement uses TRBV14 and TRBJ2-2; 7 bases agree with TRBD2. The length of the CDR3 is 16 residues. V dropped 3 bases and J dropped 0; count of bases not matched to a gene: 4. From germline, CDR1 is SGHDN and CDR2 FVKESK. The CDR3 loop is CASSHASGSNTGELFF. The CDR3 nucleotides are TGTGCCAGCAGCCACGCTAGCGGATCGAACACCGGGGAGCTGTTTTTT.

DNA of the CDR3: TGTGCCAGCAGCCGTTCCCTAGCGGGATCCCTGGGGAATGAGCAGTTCTTC. Amino acid sequence: CASSRSLAGSLGNEQFF. V is TRBV7-8 and J is TRBJ2-1; 9 nucleotides match TRBD2. The CDR3 length is 17 residues. CDR1 and CDR2 (germline): SGHVS, FQNEAQ. V shed 5 bases, J shed 7 bases, and the junction held 15 bases outside the gene matches.